These 15 T cell receptor beta chains were all obtained from the same sample, sequenced in a study of beta chain features in type 1 diabetes. Sequenced material consisted of expressed TCRB transcripts (all of the isolated RNA was reverse transcribed). Some clones are missing from TCRdb's copy, which holds only in-frame ones; the method was immunoSEQ multiplex PCR. The table lists under 400,000 clones, around 12% of them singletons, with 0.01% in the top ten. Notes on the study in general: Shortening of TCRB CDR3s, moderate but significant, appeared in all four CD4+ subsets of Type 1 diabetes patients.

No antigen has been assigned to these receptors. The sequenced sample consisted of naive CD4+ T cells from blood. These receptors originate from a woman between 18 and 29 years old with type 1 diabetes.

A note on this clone: This sample includes further DNA sequences coding for the same CDR3. The chain couples TRBV18 to TRBJ1-5, with a tentative D call TRBD1 (5 bases). Per the germline V gene, CDR1 is KGHSH and CDR2 is LQKENI. The CDR3 has 14 amino acids. V was shortened by 6 bases and J by 0 bases, with 9 bases between the two germline ends. The CDR3 nucleotides are TGTGCCAGCTCCCTGACAGATAGCAATCAGCCCCAGCATTTT. It codes for CASSLTDSNQPQHF.

This clone was detected a few times. The CDR3 DNA is TGCAGCGTTGAGCCCAGGCTGAACACTGAAGCTTTCTTT. Its translation is CSVEPRLNTEAFF. The V gene is TRBV29-1, the J gene TRBJ1-1; D not resolved. The CDR3 has 13 residues. CDR1 is SQVTM, CDR2 ANQGSEA, per germline. Trimming cost V 3 bases and J 0 bases, with 8 bases left between them.

This clone has only a few counts. The V gene is TRBV7-2, the J gene TRBJ2-1; maybe TRBD1 (5 bases). This CDR3 has 15 amino acids. Trimming took off 1 base at V and 0 bases at J, with 7 bases between the two ends. Germline CDR1 reads SGHTA; CDR2 reads FQGNSA. The CDR3, as DNA: TGTGCCAGCAGCTTAGACCAGGGCTCCTACAATGAGCAGTTCTTC. It codes for CASSLDQGSYNEQFF.

In this sample, this clone turned up a few times. The V gene is TRBV28, the J gene TRBJ2-1; 8 bases map to TRBD2. The CDR3 sequence is 16 residues long. Losses at the gene ends were 8 bases for V and 4 bases for J; bases not matched to a gene: 13. In germline, CDR1 is MDHEN, CDR2 SYDVKM. DNA for the CDR3: TGTGCCAGCGGAAAGGGGGAGGCTAGCGGGTACAATGAGCAGTTCTTC. This codes for CASGKGEASGYNEQFF.

This clone was seen a few times. V is TRBV28 and J is TRBJ2-5; 10 bases are shared with TRBD1. The CDR3 runs to 16 residues. Unmatched junction bases numbered 10, after V lost 4 bases and J lost 5 bases. The germline CDR1 and CDR2 sequences are MDHEN and SYDVKM. CDR3 DNA: TGTGCCAGCAGTTCCAGCTCGGACAGGGGGTGGGAGACCCAGTACTTC. Translated: CASSSSSDRGWETQYF.

This sequence joins TRBV25-1 and TRBJ1-3; tentative D call: TRBD1 (6 bases). V was clipped by 4 bases and J by 4 bases, with 14 bases between them. CDR1 and CDR2 (germline): MGHDK, SYGVNS. This CDR3 contains 15 residues. CDR3 nucleotides: TGTGCCAGCAGTGGCGGGGGGGCTGGGGGAAACACCATATATTTT. This encodes CASSGGGAGGNTIYF. Together with reference TRBV25-1 and TRBJ1-3, the CDR3 gives the full variable domain: EADIYQTPRYLVIGTGKKITLECSQTMGHDKMYWYQQDPGMELHLIHYSYGVNSTEKGDLSSESTVSRIRTEHFPLTLESARPSHTSQYLCASSGGGAGGNTIYFGEGSWLTVV.

This clone was observed a few times. The chain employs TRBV11-3 and TRBJ1-2; 12 positions match TRBD1. Germline-derived CDR1 and CDR2 are SGHNT and YENEEA. The CDR3 is 17 residues long. The junction had 8 bases not matched to a gene; V was cut back by 5 bases and J by 1 base. CDR3 DNA: TGTGCCAGCAGCCATCGGGGGACAGGGGGCTTTAACTATGGCTACACCTTC. Protein product: CASSHRGTGGFNYGYTF.

The DNA of the CDR3 is TGCGCCTCAGGGGGACAGGGGGCTCTTGATGAGCAGTTCTTC. Translation gives CASGGQGALDEQFF. This chain joins TRBV5-1 and TRBJ2-1; 12 nucleotides agree with TRBD1. CDR1 is SGHRS, CDR2 YFSETQ, per germline. CDR3 length: 14 amino acids. V gave up 10 bases and J gave up 8 bases; unmatched junction bases: 10. The whole variable domain, remainder taken from reference TRBV5-1 and TRBJ2-1, is KAGVTQTPRYLIKTRGQQVTLSCSPISGHRSVSWYQQTPGQGLQFLFEYFSETQRNKGNFPGRFSGRQFSNSRSEMNVSTLELGDSALYLCASGGQGALDEQFFGPGTRLTVL.

Only a few counts were recorded for this clone. The chain combines TRBV5-4 with TRBJ1-4, with D unresolved. Trimming left V 5 bases short and J 7 bases short, with 18 bases between. Germline V lookup: CDR1 SGHNT, CDR2 YYREEE (reference sequence). The CDR3 length is 15 residues. For the CDR3, the DNA is TGTGCCAGCAGGGCCTCTGAGGTCTTAGGTGAAAAACTGTTTTTT. It encodes CASRASEVLGEKLFF. Combining the CDR3 with reference TRBV5-4 and TRBJ1-4 gives the whole variable domain ETGVTQSPTHLIKTRGQQVTLRCSSQSGHNTVSWYQQALGQGPQFIFQYYREEENGRGNFPPRFSGLQFPNYSSELNVNALELDDSALYLCASRASEVLGEKLFFGSGTQLSVL.

This chain uses TRBV6-6 with TRBJ2-7, with D maybe TRBD1 (6 bases). V gave up 6 bases and J gave up 3 bases, with 12 bases separating them. The CDR3 runs to 13 residues. Germline assignment: CDR1 MNHNY and CDR2 SVGAGI (reference sequence). The CDR3 sequence is CASRRTVYYEQYF. The CDR3 DNA follows: TGTGCCAGCAGAAGGACAGTATACTACGAGCAGTACTTC.

CDR3 loop: CASSGAGQFWAKNIQYF. The CDR3 bases are TGTGCCAGCAGCGGGGCCGGACAGTTTTGGGCCAAAAACATTCAGTACTTC. V is TRBV5-4 and J is TRBJ2-4, with D perhaps TRBD1 (6 bases). The CDR3 covers 17 residues. Germline CDR1 SGHNT, CDR2 YYREEE (reference sequence). V was cut by 4 bases and J by 1 base, with 18 bases left in between.

The CDR3, as DNA: TGTGCCAGCAGCCGATGGACTAGCGGCACAGATACGCAGTATTTT. It translates to CASSRWTSGTDTQYF. The chain is built from TRBV7-3 and TRBJ2-3; 9 bases are a match to TRBD2. CDR3 length: 15 residues. With 5 bases clipped from V and 1 base from J, the junction kept 4 bases outside the gene matches. Germline V CDR1 and CDR2: SGHTA, FQGTGA.

The gene calls are TRBV5-1 and TRBJ2-7, with a possible D match to TRBD1 (6 bases). The CDR3 is made up of 16 amino acids. Germline V CDR1 and CDR2: SGHRS, YFSETQ. The V gene lost 6 bases and the J gene lost 4 bases, with 23 bases spanning the gap. DNA for the CDR3: TGCGCCAGCACCGAAGGGGCGGTCAGGGGAGTATACGAGCAGTACTTC. Protein product: CASTEGAVRGVYEQYF.

The rearrangement links TRBV4-3 to TRBJ1-5; possible D gene TRBD1, 5 bases. Between the trimmed V and J ends, which lost 0 bases and 5 bases, there was a span of 11 bases. Germline V lookup: CDR1 LGHNA, CDR2 YSLEER. The CDR3 is 15 residues long. The CDR3 coding sequence is TGCGCCAGCAGCCAAGAGGGGCGTCCCGATCAGCCCCAGCATTTT. Protein: CASSQEGRPDQPQHF.

This clone showed up just a few times. At one end the junction does not follow the germline gene, possibly because of a read error. The chain is built from TRBV19 and TRBJ1-2; D may be TRBD1 (6 bases). The germline V gene has CDR1 LNHDA and CDR2 SQIVND (reference sequence). The length of the CDR3 is 12 residues. DNA for the CDR3: TGTGCCAGTACCTCCCCGGAGGGGGGGCCATCCTTC. As protein: CASTSPEGGPSF.